A single sample gave rise to the 10 T cell receptor beta chains below, sequenced in a study of post-analysis software for immune sequencing data. Study observations and caveats: Included in a set of roughly five TRBV segments more frequent in patients than controls were TRBV5-6, TRBV5-1 and TRBV20-1.

These receptors have no identified antigens. Built from TCR beta cDNA, the libraries had unique molecular identifiers in them. TCRdb processed the PCR reads anew with MiXCR; each CDR3 protein has one entry. The sample carries approximately 440,000 distinct CDR3 sequences, roughly 45% recorded once. Sequenced material: blood. These receptors originate from a girl aged 10 to 17 with multiple sclerosis.

The chain couples TRBV20-1 to TRBJ2-1; D not resolved. Germline lookup yields CDR1 DFQATT and CDR2 SNEGSKA (reference sequence). Trimming removed 4 bases from V and 6 bases from J, with 22 bases in between. The CDR3 has 16 residues. CDR3 DNA: TGCAGTGCTACGTCGGACCACGCAGGCCGGGTCAATGAGCAGTTCTTC. Its protein product is CSATSDHAGRVNEQFF.

On this clonotype: An end of the junction does not agree with germline; a read error may underlie this. The chain couples TRBV7-6 to TRBJ2-5; the D gene is possibly TRBD1 (6 bases). There are 15 residues in the CDR3. Germline CDR1 SGHVS, CDR2 FNYEAQ. The CDR3: CANSLRGHNQETQYF. In DNA, the CDR3 is TGTGCCAACAGCTTGAGGGGACATAACCAAGAGACCCAGTACTTC.

This clonotype has only one observation. The V and J genes are TRBV12-3 or TRBV12-4 and TRBJ1-5; D is unclear. CDR3 length: 14 amino acids. The germline V and J ends were trimmed by 6 bases and 0 bases, with 9 bases remaining between them. This CDR3 is CASSSVVSNQPQHF. The CDR3 DNA reads as TGTGCCAGCAGCTCCGTAGTTAGCAATCAGCCCCAGCATTTT.

The V and J genes are TRBV20-1 and TRBJ1-5; D gene uncertain. CDR3 size: 13 residues. Trimming shortened V by 4 bases and J by 0 bases, and 7 bases separated the two germline ends. Germline V CDR1 and CDR2: DFQATT, SNEGSKA (reference sequence). The CDR3 reads CSATATSNQPQHF. CDR3 DNA sequence: TGCAGTGCTACCGCTACTAGCAATCAGCCCCAGCATTTT.

The genes are TRBV24-1 and TRBJ2-1; D may match TRBD1 or TRBD2 (5 bases each). The CDR3 length is 14 residues. Germline lookup yields CDR1 KGHDR and CDR2 SFDVKD. V was cut by 3 bases and J by 7 bases, with 12 bases left in between. The CDR3 loop reads CATSDPGSSNEQFF. CDR3 bases: TGTGCCACCAGTGATCCAGGGAGTTCTAATGAGCAGTTCTTC.

This clonotype showed up just a few times. The chain carries TRBV5-1 and TRBJ2-1; D is unclear. The length of the CDR3 is 13 residues. The germline V gene encodes CDR1 SGHRS and CDR2 YFSETQ. The V end was cut by 0 bases, the J end by 5 bases, with 6 bases between. The CDR3 spells CASSLGENNEQFF. The CDR3 DNA reads TGCGCCAGCAGCTTGGGCGAGAACAATGAGCAGTTCTTC.

V gene TRBV12-3 or TRBV12-4 combines with J gene TRBJ2-3; 7 nucleotides line up with TRBD2. The CDR3 extends over 15 amino acids. With 8 bases clipped from V and 3 bases from J, the junction kept 11 bases outside the gene matches. The CDR3: CASSVNGLGTDTQYF. DNA for the CDR3: TGTGCCAGCTCAGTAAACGGACTAGGGACAGATACGCAGTATTTT.

Note on this clonotype: Since a much larger clone is just one base distant, this may be a read error. The CDR3 DNA reads as TGTGCCAGCAGCTTAGGAATGGACAATGAGCAGTTCTTC. It yields the protein CASSLGMDNEQFF. The V call is TRBV7-2, the J call TRBJ2-1; D is unclear. The CDR3 extends over 13 amino acids. V was shortened by 1 base and J by 5 bases, with 6 bases between the two germline ends. Germline CDR1 reads SGHTA; CDR2 reads FQGNSA.

CDR3 DNA sequence: TGTGCCAGCAGCCCCCAGGGGATGAGAGAGACCCAGTACTTC. Protein sequence: CASSPQGMRETQYF. V and J are TRBV7-2 and TRBJ2-4, with D perhaps matching TRBD1 (6 bases). The end of the DNA aligns better with TRBJ2-5, so the J call may be wrong. Germline V gene lookup returns CDR1 SGHTA and CDR2 FQGNSA. CDR3 length: 14 residues.

This clonotype was seen only once. The chain has TRBV7-9 and TRBJ2-5; D remains unclear. This CDR3 region has 14 residues. Germline V gene lookup returns CDR1 SEHNR and CDR2 FQNEAQ (reference sequence). Deletions cut 5 bases from V and 1 base from J, with 11 bases between. CDR3 residues: CASSPRTTQETQYF. Written as DNA, the CDR3 is TGTGCCAGCAGCCCCAGAACTACCCAAGAGACCCAGTACTTC.